This T cell receptor (beta chain) emerged from a study of response to subunit inactivated influenza vaccine. The length of the CDR3 is 16 residues. The V end was cut by 1 base, the J end by 0 bases, with 11 bases between. Germline V gene lookup returns CDR1 SGHRS and CDR2 YFSETQ. TCRdb called the RT-PCR reads again in MiXCR, with one record for every CDR3 protein. The profile shows around 600,000 distinct CDR3 sequences, around 10% of them singletons. This clonotype was seen many times. These data also featured in a second study, about T cells expressing NK-cell markers. As that report states: Generation of TCR beta cDNA was performed by 5'RACE template switching incorporating UMIs.

This TCR came from a man in his forties or fifties who received an inactivated influenza vaccine. This chain uses TRBV5-1 with TRBJ2-1; weak D call: TRBD2 (6 bases). The sample consisted of PBMCs from blood, taken on the day of vaccination. This CDR3 reads CASSLNGGSSYNEQFF. CDR3 nucleotides: TGCGCCAGCAGCTTGAACGGGGGTTCCTCCTACAATGAGCAGTTCTTC. The full variable domain, rest sourced from reference TRBV5-1 and TRBJ2-1, is KAGVTQTPRYLIKTRGQQVTLSCSPISGHRSVSWYQQTPGQGLQFLFEYFSETQRNKGNFPGRFSGRQFSNSRSEMNVSTLELGDSALYLCASSLNGGSSYNEQFFGPGTRLTVL.